A single sample gave rise to the 22 T cell receptor beta chains below, sequenced in a study of T cell changes during pregnancy in multiple sclerosis. Only in-frame clones appear in the TCRdb table, and some are missing; sequencing was by immunoSEQ multiplex PCR. The table lists 80,000 to 100,000 clones, 90% of them singletons. Sample: peripheral blood, taken in the second trimester of pregnancy. These receptors were collected from a female donor in good health, enrolled as a control in a pregnancy study.

The V gene is TRBV5-1, the J gene TRBJ2-3, with 10 bases fitting TRBD2. Germline loops: CDR1 SGHRS, CDR2 YFSETQ. V dropped 0 bases and J dropped 2; count of bases not matched to a gene: 3. This CDR3 region has 16 residues. CDR3 amino acids: CASSLGLAGATDTQYF. Written as DNA, the CDR3 is TGCGCCAGCAGCTTGGGGCTAGCGGGGGCCACAGATACGCAGTATTTT.

The V gene is TRBV7-7, the J gene TRBJ2-3, with TRBD2 matching over 12 bases. The junction had 1 base not matched to a gene; V was cut back by 1 base and J by 11 bases. The CDR3 loop spans 13 amino acids. The germline CDR1 and CDR2 sequences are SSHAT and FNYEAQ (reference sequence). The CDR3 region has the DNA TGTGCCAGCAGCTTAGGGACTAGCGGGGAGCAGTATTTT. Translation: CASSLGTSGEQYF. Complete variable domain (other parts from reference TRBV7-7 and TRBJ2-3): GAGVSQSPRYKVTKRGQDVTLRCDPISSHATLYWYQQALGQGPEFLTYFNYEAQPDKSGLPSDRFSAERPEGSISTLTIQRTEQRDSAMYRCASSLGTSGEQYFGPGTRLTVL.

The chain has TRBV7-2 and TRBJ2-1; 11 bases map to TRBD1. CDR3 length: 16 amino acids. CDR1 is SGHTA, CDR2 FQGNSA, per germline. Unmatched junction bases numbered 10, after V lost 4 bases and J lost 8 bases. The CDR3 is CASSSRGDRGRDEQFF. CDR3 DNA sequence: TGTGCCAGCAGCTCCCGAGGGGACAGGGGGAGGGATGAGCAGTTCTTC.

The rearrangement joins TRBV27 to TRBJ1-6; D is undetermined. The CDR3 has 18 residues. V was clipped by 0 bases and J by 5 bases, with 17 bases between them. CDR1 and CDR2 from the germline V gene are MNHEY and SMNVEV (reference sequence). This CDR3 is CASSLSWSGLFHNSPLHF. For the CDR3, the DNA is TGTGCCAGCAGTTTATCTTGGAGCGGACTGTTCCATAATTCACCCCTCCACTTT.

The J gene is TRBJ1-2, the V gene TRBV5-4, with 9 bases identical to TRBD1. This CDR3 has 15 residues. V was pared by 4 bases and J by 6 bases, with 10 bases of the junction left unmatched. CDR1 is SGHNT and CDR2 is YYREEE in the germline V gene (reference sequence). DNA for the CDR3: TGTGCCAGCAGCCTGGGGCTGGGACAGGGAAATGGCTACACCTTC. It encodes CASSLGLGQGNGYTF.

The chain uses TRBV28 and TRBJ2-1; 7 bases line up with TRBD1. This CDR3 contains 15 residues. The V segment lost 6 bases and the J segment 6 bases; nucleotides outside the gene matches: 11. Germline-derived CDR1 and CDR2 are MDHEN and SYDVKM. CDR3 in amino acids: CASSTSKGASNEQFF. CDR3 DNA sequence: TGTGCCAGCAGCACTTCTAAGGGGGCGTCCAATGAGCAGTTCTTC.

This clone was found once. The chain combines TRBV19 with TRBJ1-1; TRBD1 might be the D (6 bases). V gave up 7 bases and J gave up 2 bases, with 17 bases separating them. The CDR3 runs to 15 residues. Per germline, CDR1 LNHDA and CDR2 SQIVND (reference sequence). CDR3 protein: CASIPNLGGNTEAFF. The CDR3, as DNA: TGTGCCAGTATACCGAATCTAGGGGGAAACACTGAAGCTTTCTTT.

V is TRBV11-2 and J is TRBJ2-2, with D tentatively TRBD1 (6 bases). Deletions cut 5 bases from V and 0 bases from J, with 10 bases between. The CDR3 runs to 15 residues. Germline V gene data show CDR1 as SGHAT and CDR2 as FQNNGV. The CDR3 region has the DNA TGTGCCAGCAGCGACAGGACGGCGAACACCGGGGAGCTGTTTTTT. Amino acid sequence: CASSDRTANTGELFF.

This rearrangement joins TRBV7-6 to TRBJ1-1; no firm D call. Per the germline V gene, CDR1 is SGHVS and CDR2 is FNYEAQ. This CDR3 is built from 14 residues. V lost 1 base and J 0 bases, leaving 6 bases between the germline ends. The CDR3 sequence is CASSLGAVNTEAFF. CDR3 nucleotides: TGTGCCAGCAGCTTAGGCGCGGTGAACACTGAAGCTTTCTTT.

The V and J genes are TRBV11-3 and TRBJ1-1; weak D call: TRBD1 (6 bases). There are 14 residues in the CDR3. Trimming shortened V by 3 bases and J by 2 bases, and 10 bases separated the two germline ends. Per germline, CDR1 SGHNT and CDR2 YENEEA. The CDR3 sequence is CASSFRGANTEAFF. The CDR3 coding sequence is TGTGCCAGCAGCTTTCGGGGGGCAAACACTGAAGCTTTCTTT.

The chain combines TRBV5-1 with TRBJ2-7; tentatively, D is TRBD1 (6 bases). The CDR3 covers 13 residues. The ends were cut back, 3 bases at V and 3 bases at J, with 10 bases in the middle. Germline V CDR1 and CDR2: SGHRS, YFSETQ. CDR3 sequence (DNA): TGCGCCAGCAGCTCACAGGGCCTCTACGAGCAGTACTTC. Protein sequence: CASSSQGLYEQYF.

This chain joins TRBV25-1 and TRBJ2-3; the D gene is possibly TRBD1 (5 bases). The germline CDR1 and CDR2 sequences are MGHDK and SYGVNS. The CDR3 totals 16 residues. Trimming left V 4 bases short and J 0 bases short, with 14 bases between. The CDR3 loop is CASSGSTVLSTDTQYF. CDR3 coding DNA: TGTGCCAGCAGTGGTTCGACAGTTCTTAGCACAGATACGCAGTATTTT.

The chain joins TRBV4-3 to TRBJ2-5; D unclear. CDR1 is LGHNA and CDR2 is YSLEER in the germline V gene. The CDR3 contains 15 residues. Trimming pared 0 bases from V and 2 bases from J, leaving 10 bases between. The CDR3 protein is CASSQDGLRQETQYF. The CDR3 nucleotides read TGCGCCAGCAGCCAAGATGGGCTGCGACAAGAGACCCAGTACTTC.

In this sample, this clone turned up once. The chain combines TRBV6-6 with TRBJ2-5; tentative D call: TRBD2 (6 bases). CDR1 MNHNY and CDR2 SVGAGI come from the germline V gene (reference sequence). This CDR3 spans 14 amino acids. V shed 2 bases and J shed 1 base, with 8 bases lying between them. CDR3: CASSYGRTQETQYF. The CDR3 DNA is TGTGCCAGCAGTTACGGGAGGACCCAAGAGACCCAGTACTTC.

This chain uses TRBV5-1 with TRBJ2-3, with D possibly matching TRBD1 (5 bases). Trimming took off 0 bases at V and 1 base at J, with 9 bases between the two ends. There are 15 residues in the CDR3. Germline CDR1 SGHRS, CDR2 YFSETQ. The CDR3: CASSLEGRGTDTQYF. In DNA, the CDR3 is TGCGCCAGCAGCTTGGAGGGCAGGGGCACAGATACGCAGTATTTT.

The J gene is TRBJ1-5, the V gene TRBV14; no definite D call. Germline-derived CDR1 and CDR2 are SGHDN and FVKESK. Trimming left V 4 bases short and J 4 bases short, with 5 bases between. This CDR3 comprises 12 residues. This CDR3 is CASSLGNQPQHF. The DNA for the CDR3 is TGTGCCAGCAGCCTCGGGAATCAGCCCCAGCATTTT.

The chain recombines TRBV6-1 with TRBJ2-5; 8 bases line up with TRBD2. The trim removed 6 bases at V and 5 bases at J, leaving 8 bases unmatched. The CDR3 is 14 amino acids. CDR1 MNHNS and CDR2 SASEGT come from the germline V gene. In DNA form, the CDR3 reads TGTGCCAGCAGGCAAGCGGGGGTACTGGAGACCCAGTACTTC. Translation gives CASRQAGVLETQYF.

V usage is TRBV6-1 and J usage is TRBJ2-2; 12 bases fit TRBD2. Per germline, CDR1 MNHNS and CDR2 SASEGT. The CDR3 covers 16 residues. V trimming: 0 bases; J trimming: 5 bases; junction bases outside the gene matches: 1. The DNA for the CDR3 is TGTGCCAGCAGTGAAGCCGGGACTAGCGGGACCGGGGAGCTGTTTTTT. Its protein product is CASSEAGTSGTGELFF.

The J gene is TRBJ1-2, the V gene TRBV18; 10 bases are a match to TRBD1. Germline loops: CDR1 KGHSH, CDR2 LQKENI. The CDR3 is 15 amino acids. The V and J ends lost 6 bases and 3 bases, in that order; junction bases with no gene match: 7. The CDR3 is CASSSTGTGDYGYTF. CDR3 nucleotides: TGTGCCAGCTCGTCAACCGGGACAGGGGACTATGGCTACACCTTC.

The chain's CDR3 is CASSGSGTANTEAFF. The CDR3 bases are TGCGCCAGCAGTGGGAGCGGGACGGCGAACACTGAAGCTTTCTTT. V and J are TRBV10-1 and TRBJ1-1; D possibly corresponds to TRBD1 (5 bases). The CDR3 spans 15 residues. CDR1 and CDR2 (germline): WNHNN, SYGVQD (reference sequence). V dropped 4 bases and J dropped 1 base, with 13 bases sitting between them.

The chain couples TRBV5-3 to TRBJ1-4, with D maybe TRBD1 (6 bases). TRBV5-3 is assigned to the ORF class and has an uncertain function. Between the trimmed V and J ends, which lost 3 bases and 7 bases, there was a span of 16 bases. CDR3 size: 15 residues. CDR3 in DNA: TGTGCCAGAAGCTCCTGGACAGACTCGGGTGAAAAACTGTTTTTT. Amino acids: CARSSWTDSGEKLFF.

This chain's CDR3 is CASSADRGGDSYNSPLHF. The DNA for the CDR3 is TGTGCCAGCAGCGCTGACAGGGGAGGAGACTCCTATAATTCACCCCTCCACTTT. The chain couples TRBV2 to TRBJ1-6, with TRBD1 matching over 8 bases. This CDR3 comprises 18 residues. Unmatched junction bases numbered 10, after V lost 6 bases and J lost 0 bases. CDR1 is SNHLY and CDR2 is FYNNEI in the germline V gene. The entire variable domain, with the rest obtained from reference TRBV2 and TRBJ1-6, is as follows: EPEVTQTPSHQVTQMGQEVILRCVPISNHLYFYWYRQILGQKVEFLVSFYNNEISEKSEIFDDQFSVERPDGSNFTLKIRSTKLEDSAMYFCASSADRGGDSYNSPLHFGNGTRLTVT.